The next 9 T cell receptor beta chains were all read from a single sample in a study of blood T cell repertoires in COVID-19. The protocol was immunoSEQ multiplex PCR, while the TCRdb copy is restricted to in-frame clones and leaves out a portion. The table lists around 250,000 clones, 70% to 90% of them singletons. The specimen was PBMCs or T cells enriched from blood (not recorded which). These receptors came from a woman between 35 and 50 years old with acute COVID-19.

The chain couples TRBV5-6 to TRBJ1-4, with D perhaps matching TRBD1 (6 bases). Per the germline V gene, CDR1 is SGHDT and CDR2 is YYEEEE. The CDR3 extends over 14 amino acids. Trimming pared 0 bases from V and 3 bases from J, leaving 6 bases between. CDR3 sequence reads: CASSLGGPNEKLFF. The CDR3 DNA reads TGTGCCAGCAGCTTGGGGGGGCCTAATGAAAAACTGTTTTTT. The variable domain in full, with the rest retrieved from reference TRBV5-6 and TRBJ1-4, is DAGVTQSPTHLIKTRGQQVTLRCSPKSGHDTVSWYQQALGQGPQFIFQYYEEEERQRGNFPDRFSGHQFPNYSSELNVNALLLGDSALYLCASSLGGPNEKLFFGSGTQLSVL.

A single count supports this clone. The J gene is TRBJ2-1, the V gene TRBV11-3; 13 bases fit TRBD2. This CDR3 comprises 15 residues. Germline V lookup: CDR1 SGHNT, CDR2 YENEEA. Trimming cost V 5 bases and J 8 bases; bases outside gene matches: 6. The CDR3 DNA sequence: TGTGCCAGCAGCCCGGGACTAGCGGGGCGACATGAGCAGTTCTTC. This codes for CASSPGLAGRHEQFF.

V usage is TRBV27 and J usage is TRBJ2-2; tentatively, D is TRBD2 (6 bases). CDR1 is MNHEY and CDR2 is SMNVEV in the germline V gene (reference sequence). This CDR3 comprises 17 residues. Trimming removed 3 bases from V and 2 bases from J, with 16 bases in between. The CDR3 loop is CASSFSRGAGNTGELFF. The CDR3 nucleotides read TGTGCCAGCAGTTTCTCCCGGGGTGCGGGAAACACCGGGGAGCTGTTTTTT.

The rearrangement uses TRBV5-1 and TRBJ2-1, with 11 nucleotides matching TRBD2. Germline V gives CDR1 SGHRS, CDR2 YFSETQ. The CDR3 sequence is 17 residues long. The V segment lost 0 bases and the J segment 10 bases; nucleotides outside the gene matches: 12. CDR3 nucleotide sequence: TGCGCCAGCAGCTTGGAGCCCCGGACTAGCGGGCAACGCGAGCAGTTCTTC. Translation: CASSLEPRTSGQREQFF.

V gene TRBV29-1 combines with J gene TRBJ2-1; D is possibly TRBD2 (6 bases). Germline V gene lookup returns CDR1 SQVTM and CDR2 ANQGSEA. Trimming removed 5 bases at V and 0 bases at J, with 11 bases between. The CDR3 covers 14 residues. The CDR3, as DNA: TGCAGCGTTCGGCGGCGGGGCTCCTACAATGAGCAGTTCTTC. It encodes CSVRRRGSYNEQFF.

This rearrangement joins TRBV5-1 to TRBJ2-5, with TRBD1 matching 8 bases. In germline, CDR1 is SGHRS, CDR2 YFSETQ. Trimming took 0 bases from V and 5 from J; bases not matched to a gene: 3. CDR3 size: 14 residues. The CDR3 coding sequence is TGCGCCAGCAGCTTGGGCGGACAGGGCGAGACCCAGTACTTC. Translated: CASSLGGQGETQYF.

V usage is TRBV11-3 and J usage is TRBJ2-3; 8 nucleotides match TRBD1. CDR1 SGHNT and CDR2 YENEEA come from the germline V gene. The CDR3 runs 17 residues. V lost 2 bases and J lost 7; bases outside the gene matches: 14. For the CDR3, the DNA is TGTGCCAGCAGCTTACCTAAAGACAGGGGTATGAGGAATACGCAGTATTTT. Amino acids: CASSLPKDRGMRNTQYF.

The V and J genes are TRBV10-3 and TRBJ1-2; D uncertain. Deletions cut 2 bases from V and 4 bases from J, with 5 bases between. This CDR3 comprises 12 residues. CDR1 is ENHRY, CDR2 SYGVKD, per germline. The CDR3 spells CAISETVYGYTF. CDR3 coding DNA: TGTGCCATCAGTGAGACAGTCTATGGCTACACCTTC.

The rearrangement uses TRBV18 and TRBJ1-1; tentatively, D is TRBD1 (5 bases). The germline gives CDR1 KGHSH, CDR2 LQKENI. This CDR3 comprises 14 residues. With 4 bases removed from V and 1 base from J, the gap between germline ends came to 10 bases. For the CDR3, the DNA is TGTGCCAGCTCACGGGGGGGTTCGAACACTGAAGCTTTCTTT. Translation: CASSRGGSNTEAFF. Full variable domain (missing parts from reference TRBV18 and TRBJ1-1): NAGVMQNPRHLVRRRGQEARLRCSPMKGHSHVYWYRQLPEEGLKFMVYLQKENIIDESGMPKERFSAEFPKEGPSILRIQQVVRGDSAAYFCASSRGGSNTEAFFGQGTRLTVV.